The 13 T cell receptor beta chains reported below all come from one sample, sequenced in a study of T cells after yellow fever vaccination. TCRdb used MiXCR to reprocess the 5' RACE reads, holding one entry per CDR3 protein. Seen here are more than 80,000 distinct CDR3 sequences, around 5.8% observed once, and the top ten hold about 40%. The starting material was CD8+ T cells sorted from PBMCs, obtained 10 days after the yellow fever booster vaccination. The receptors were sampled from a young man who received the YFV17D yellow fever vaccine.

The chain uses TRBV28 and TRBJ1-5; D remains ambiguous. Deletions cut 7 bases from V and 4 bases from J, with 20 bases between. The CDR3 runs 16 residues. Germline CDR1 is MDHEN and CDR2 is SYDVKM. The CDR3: CASTISTEIANQPQHF. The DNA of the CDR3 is TGTGCCAGCACGATTTCAACAGAGATAGCAAATCAGCCCCAGCATTTT.

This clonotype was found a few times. The DNA for the CDR3 is TGTGCCAGCAGTGCCCTAGTCAGGGATCAGCCCCAGCATTTT. Translating it yields CASSALVRDQPQHF. The chain combines TRBV6-1 with TRBJ1-5; TRBD1 might be the D (5 bases). Germline V gene lookup returns CDR1 MNHNS and CDR2 SASEGT. The germline V and J ends were trimmed by 4 bases and 5 bases, with 12 bases remaining between them. This CDR3 contains 14 residues.

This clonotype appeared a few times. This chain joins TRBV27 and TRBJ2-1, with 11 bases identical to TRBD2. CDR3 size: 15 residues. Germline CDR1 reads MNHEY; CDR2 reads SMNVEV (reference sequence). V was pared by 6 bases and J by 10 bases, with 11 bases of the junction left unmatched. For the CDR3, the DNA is TGTGCCAGCAGCTGGGGGACTAGCGGCACACGGGAGCAGTTCTTC. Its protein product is CASSWGTSGTREQFF.

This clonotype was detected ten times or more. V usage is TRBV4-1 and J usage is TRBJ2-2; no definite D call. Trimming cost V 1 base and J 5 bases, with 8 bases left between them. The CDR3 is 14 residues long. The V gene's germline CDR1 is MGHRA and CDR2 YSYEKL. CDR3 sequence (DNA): TGCGCCAGCAGCCAAGGGACCCGGACCGGGGAGCTGTTTTTT. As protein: CASSQGTRTGELFF.

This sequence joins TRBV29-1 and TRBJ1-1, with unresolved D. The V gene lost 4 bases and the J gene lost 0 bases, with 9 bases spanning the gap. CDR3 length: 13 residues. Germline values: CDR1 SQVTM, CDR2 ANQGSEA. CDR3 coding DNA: TGCAGCGTTGTCGGCACGATGAACACTGAAGCTTTCTTT. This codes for CSVVGTMNTEAFF.

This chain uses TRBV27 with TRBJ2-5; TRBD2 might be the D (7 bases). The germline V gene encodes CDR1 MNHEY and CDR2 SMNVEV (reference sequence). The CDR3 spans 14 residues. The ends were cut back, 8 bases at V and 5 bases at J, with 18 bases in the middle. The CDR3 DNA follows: TGTGCCAGCGCAAACATCGGGGGGCGGGAGACCCAGTACTTC. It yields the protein CASANIGGRETQYF.

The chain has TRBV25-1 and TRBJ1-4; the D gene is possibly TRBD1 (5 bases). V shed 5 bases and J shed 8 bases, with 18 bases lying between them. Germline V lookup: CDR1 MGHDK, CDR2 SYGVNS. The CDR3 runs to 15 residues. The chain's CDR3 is CASSTPGSMREKLFF. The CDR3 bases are TGTGCCAGCAGTACCCCAGGGAGTATGAGAGAAAAACTGTTTTTT.

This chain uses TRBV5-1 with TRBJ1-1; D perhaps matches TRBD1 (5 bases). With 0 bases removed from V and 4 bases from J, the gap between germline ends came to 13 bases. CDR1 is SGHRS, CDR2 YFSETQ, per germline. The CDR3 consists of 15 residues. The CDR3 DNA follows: TGCGCCAGCAGCTTGGGGCAGGGAGGTACCACTGAAGCTTTCTTT. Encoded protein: CASSLGQGGTTEAFF.

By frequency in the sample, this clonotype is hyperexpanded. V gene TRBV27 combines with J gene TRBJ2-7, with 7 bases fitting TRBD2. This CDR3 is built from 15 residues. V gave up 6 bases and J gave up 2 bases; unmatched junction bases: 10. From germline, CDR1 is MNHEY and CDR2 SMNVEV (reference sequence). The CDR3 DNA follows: TGTGCCAGCAGCCAATGGGGGGGTACGCCCTACGAGCAGTACTTC. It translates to CASSQWGGTPYEQYF.

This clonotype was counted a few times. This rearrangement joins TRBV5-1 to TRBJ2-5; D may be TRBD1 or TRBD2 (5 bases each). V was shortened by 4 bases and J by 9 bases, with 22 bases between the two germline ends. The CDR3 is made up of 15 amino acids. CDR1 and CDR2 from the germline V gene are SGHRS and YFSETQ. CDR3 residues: CASSAPQDGLRAQYF. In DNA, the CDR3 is TGCGCCAGCAGCGCCCCACAGGATGGGTTGAGGGCCCAGTACTTC.

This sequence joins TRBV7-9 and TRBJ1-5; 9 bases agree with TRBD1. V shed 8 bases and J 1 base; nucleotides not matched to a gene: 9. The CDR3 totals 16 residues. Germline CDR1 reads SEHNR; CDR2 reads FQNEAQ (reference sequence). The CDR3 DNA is TGTGCCAGCGGTCCGACGACAGGGGGAAGCAATCAGCCCCAGCATTTT. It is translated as CASGPTTGGSNQPQHF.

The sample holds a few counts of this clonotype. CDR3 in amino acids: CASSQDPYYGYTF. CDR3 DNA: TGCGCCAGCAGCCAAGACCCATACTATGGCTACACCTTC. The chain couples TRBV4-1 to TRBJ1-2; D remains ambiguous. Germline CDR1 MGHRA, CDR2 YSYEKL. The CDR3 has 13 amino acids. V shed 0 bases and J shed 3 bases, with 5 bases lying between them.

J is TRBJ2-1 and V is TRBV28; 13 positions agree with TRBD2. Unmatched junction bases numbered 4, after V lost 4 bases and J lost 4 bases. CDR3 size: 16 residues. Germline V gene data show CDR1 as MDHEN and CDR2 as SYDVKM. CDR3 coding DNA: TGTGCCAGCAGTTACGGGGGACTAGCGGGGTACAATGAGCAGTTCTTC. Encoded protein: CASSYGGLAGYNEQFF.